The 10 T cell receptor beta chains below come from one sample, sequenced in a study of blood T cell repertoires in COVID-19 (TCRdb year 2020). Library method: the immunoSEQ multiplex PCR assay. TCRdb took over this immuneACCESS table, retaining in-frame rearrangements with V and J assigned. Such tables are incomplete; in checked studies, under half of the missing clones stem from an unresolved V gene, and the remainder is unexplained. Across this sample there are approximately 350,000 clones, with around 87% seen only once. Jointly, the top ten make up 6% to 7% of the sample. Sequencing was carried out using peripheral blood. These receptors came from a woman aged 45 to 65 with COVID-19, enrolled during active disease.

The rearrangement links TRBV13 to TRBJ2-7; 8 bases fit TRBD2. CDR3 length: 14 amino acids. Trimming removed 6 bases from V and 3 bases from J; junction bases left unmatched: 7. Germline V gene lookup returns CDR1 PRHDT and CDR2 FYEKMQ (reference sequence). The CDR3 DNA reads as TGTGCCAGCAGGGGTGGAGCGGGAGTCTACGAGCAGTACTTC. Its protein is CASRGGAGVYEQYF.

V is TRBV18 and J is TRBJ2-1; 7 nucleotides match TRBD1. This CDR3 spans 17 amino acids. The germline V gene encodes CDR1 KGHSH and CDR2 LQKENI. The V gene end was trimmed by 4 bases and the J gene end by 1 base; junction bases not matched to a gene: 10. The CDR3 DNA sequence: TGTGCCAGCTCACGGAGACAGGGAAGCAGTTCCTACAATGAGCAGTTCTTC. Protein: CASSRRQGSSSYNEQFF.

CDR3 nucleotides: TGTGCCATCAGTGTTGGCATTGCGAACACCGGGGAGCTGTTTTTT. Translation gives CAISVGIANTGELFF. V usage is TRBV10-3 and J usage is TRBJ2-2; D ambiguous. The germline gives CDR1 ENHRY, CDR2 SYGVKD. Trimming took 4 bases from V and 0 from J, leaving 9 bases between them. This CDR3 is built from 15 residues.

The CDR3, as DNA: TGTGCCATCAGTCACAGCGGGAGACAGGACGATGAGCAGTTCTTC. Its translation: CAISHSGRQDDEQFF. The rearrangement joins TRBV10-3 to TRBJ2-1, with 8 bases lining up with TRBD2. The CDR3 covers 15 residues. Germline V CDR1 and CDR2: ENHRY, SYGVKD. Trimming took 5 bases from V and 8 from J; bases not matched to a gene: 11.

The gene calls are TRBV7-7 and TRBJ2-2; the D gene is possibly TRBD2 (6 bases). The CDR3 runs to 17 residues. Trimming stripped 5 bases from V and 0 bases from J, with 16 bases between. Per the germline V gene, CDR1 is SSHAT and CDR2 is FNYEAQ (reference sequence). The CDR3 reads CASSKTPGLANTGELFF. In nucleotides, the CDR3 is TGTGCCAGCAGCAAAACACCGGGACTGGCGAACACCGGGGAGCTGTTTTTT.

The chain is built from TRBV19 and TRBJ2-3; D not certain. Germline lookup yields CDR1 LNHDA and CDR2 SQIVND (reference sequence). V lost 6 bases to trimming and J lost 0 bases, with 16 bases between them. The CDR3 has 16 residues. The CDR3 DNA reads as TGTGCCAGTAGCTTCCAAGCCTTTACTAGCACAGATACGCAGTATTTT. Translation: CASSFQAFTSTDTQYF.

The V gene is TRBV11-2, the J gene TRBJ1-1; no firm D call. There are 15 residues in the CDR3. V was cut by 2 bases and J by 0 bases, with 10 bases left in between. Germline loops: CDR1 SGHAT, CDR2 FQNNGV. CDR3 amino acids: CASSLNALLNTEAFF. The CDR3 DNA is TGTGCCAGCAGCTTAAATGCACTCTTGAACACTGAAGCTTTCTTT.

Worth noting for this clone: The junction departs from germline at one end; a sequencing error may be responsible. The chain carries TRBV6-5 and TRBJ1-3; D is unresolved. Germline V gene sequence: CDR1 MNHEY, CDR2 SVGAGI. The CDR3 consists of 13 residues. Written as DNA, the CDR3 is TGTGCCAGCACTCTAGACTCTGGAAGCACCATATATTTT. Protein product: CASTLDSGSTIYF.

The chain is built from TRBV6-6 and TRBJ2-7, with 9 bases identical to TRBD2. The CDR3 loop spans 15 amino acids. CDR1 and CDR2 from the germline V gene are MNHNY and SVGAGI (reference sequence). V lost 4 bases to trimming and J lost 0 bases; unmatched junction nucleotides: 4. The CDR3 reads CASSSTSGRSYEQYF. The CDR3 bases are TGTGCCAGCAGTTCGACTAGCGGCCGCTCCTACGAGCAGTACTTC.

This clone was counted once. The rearrangement joins TRBV11-2 to TRBJ2-2; TRBD2 might be the D (6 bases). V was clipped by 4 bases and J by 7 bases, with 13 bases between them. This CDR3 spans 14 amino acids. Germline CDR1 and CDR2: SGHAT and FQNNGV. The CDR3 protein is CASSWGLFGGELFF. Written as DNA, the CDR3 is TGTGCCAGCAGCTGGGGACTTTTTGGCGGGGAGCTGTTTTTT.